There are a few counts of the clone carrying this T cell receptor (beta chain). This CDR3 contains 12 residues. V was cut by 8 bases and J by 7 bases, with 11 bases left in between. Germline V CDR1 and CDR2: SNHLY, FYNNEI. This entry comes from a study of cytomegalovirus exposure and HLA in healthy donors. The PCR was carried out with 60 Vbeta primers and 13 Jbeta primers. Assay: immunoSEQ multiplex PCR; the TCRdb copy retains only in-frame clones and omits some. Found here are some 70,000 clones, about 73% of them singletons; the top ten hold approximately 11%. The receptor was derived from a woman in her 30s in good health and CMV-seronegative. Sequencing was performed on PBMCs. This chain links TRBV2 with TRBJ1-4, with D perhaps matching TRBD1 (5 bases). Here the CDR3 DNA reads TGTGCCAGCGGGGGGTACGGTGAAAAACTGTTTTTT. Translated, it gives CASGGYGEKLFF.